The sequence of this T cell receptor (beta chain) was determined in a study of response to subunit inactivated influenza vaccine. Study-wide results and limits: Authors suggested each seasonal influenza vaccination recruits few new T cells.

TCRdb processed the RT-PCR reads anew with MiXCR; each CDR3 protein has one entry. In the table there are more than 600,000 distinct CDR3 sequences, about a fifth of which are singletons. Looked up from germline, CDR1 is LNHNV and CDR2 is YYDKDF (reference sequence). The CDR3 runs 15 residues. J gave up 2 bases and V 5 bases, and 8 bases lay outside the gene matches. This clonotype was seen ten or more times. The antigen is unknown. The material sequenced was PBMCs from blood, taken about 5 days after vaccination. The receptor was isolated from a man between 45 and 60 years old who received an inactivated influenza vaccine. J is TRBJ2-7 and V is TRBV15, with 8 bases aligning to TRBD1. The CDR3 here is CATSSGRGLTYEQYF. CDR3 sequence (DNA): TGTGCCACCAGCTCCGGCAGGGGGCTCACCTACGAGCAGTACTTC.